The clone carrying this TCR beta chain was picked up many times. Its antigen is not identified. The data stem from a study of metastatic and nonmetastatic thyroid tumors. About the study: Peripheral blood and tumor or nodule samples from malignant and benign thyroid patients were compared.

Germline assignment: CDR1 MDHEN and CDR2 SYDVKM. Trimming took off 1 base at V and 4 bases at J, with 10 bases between the two ends. This CDR3 is 15 amino acids long. Study-level findings and limits: It was reportedly found that TCR beta diversity was significantly higher in malignant thyroid tumors than in benign nodules, a difference seen in both blood and tumor samples.

Authors' data handling: The authors used CDR3 differences across clinicopathological groups to build a distant-metastasis classifier for papillary thyroid cancer. TCRdb recomputed clones from the PCR reads via MiXCR. The V and J calls come from TCRdb's annotation, not from the publication. The sample contains around 65,000 clones, 14% of which appear only once. No patient had received any treatment before thyroid surgery. This TCR was recovered from a male donor with papillary thyroid cancer or a benign thyroid nodule (not recorded which). Some clones in this sample may be carry-over from other donors' samples. The rearrangement joins TRBV28 to TRBJ2-2; no clear D gene. The sample comprised blood. CDR3 nucleotide sequence: TGTGCCAGCAGTTTATTGAGCGTTATCACCGGGGAGCTGTTTTTT. This encodes CASSLLSVITGELFF. The complete variable domain, with remaining parts taken from reference TRBV28 and TRBJ2-2, reads DVKVTQSSRYLVKRTGEKVFLECVQDMDHENMFWYRQDPGLGLRLIYFSYDVKMKEKGDIPEGYSVSREKKERFSLILESASTNQTSMYLCASSLLSVITGELFFGEGSRLTVL.